This entry is about one TCR beta chain. Its antigen is unknown. At one of its ends the junction is not consistent with the germline gene, which may arise from a read error. These data come from a study of cytomegalovirus exposure and HLA in healthy donors. Study outcomes and limitations: Whilst most TCR sequences proved rare, a subset of public TCRs occurred across many donors. Analysis was performed later, and it showed HLA-associated TCR beta chains to be more clonally expanded than equally common others. Later analysis placed DRB1 highest and HLA-C lowest in TCR association rates, which differed by HLA locus. A likely sequencing artifact accounted for one observed cluster of highly shared sequence variants.

Germline V lookup: CDR1 SNHLY, CDR2 FYNNEI. This CDR3 comprises 15 residues. It was with 60 Vbeta and 13 Jbeta primers that the PCR ran. Here immunoSEQ multiplex PCR was the method, and the copy in TCRdb shows in-frame clones only, minus some. Of about 180,000 clones in the sample, around 83% were seen once. Material for sequencing was PBMCs. The V and J genes are TRBV2 and TRBJ2-3; D gene unclear. This receptor was obtained from a girl aged 2 to 9 in good health and CMV-seropositive. The CDR3 nucleotides are TGTGTCAGCAGCCCCCTGAGAACTAGCACAGATACGCAGTATTTT. The encoded protein is CVSSPLRTSTDTQYF.